The rows below give T cell receptor beta chains drawn from one sample of a study of T cell repertoires in cytomegalovirus infection. TCRdb redid the calling of the reads with MiXCR, one entry per CDR3 protein. The data show 510,000 or so distinct CDR3 sequences, roughly 29% seen once. Sample: PBMCs. The receptors were gathered from a human donor in good health (CMV status not recorded). Some clones in this sample may be carry-over from other donors' samples. Both conserved end residues are part of each CDR3. D genes are given only for firm matches. Size tells how often a clone was seen (once, few, many) or the class of an expanded clone, and some rows leave it out.

CDR3nt: TGTGCCAGCAGACCCGGGACAGGAATTCGGTCCGGGGCCAACGTCCTGACTTTC
CDR3aa: CASRPGTGIRSGANVLTF
v_gene: TRBV7-2
d_gene: TRBD1
j_gene: TRBJ2-6
abundance: many

CDR3nt: TGTGCCAGCAGCTTAGCCTACGAAAACAATGAGCAGTTCTTC
CDR3aa: CASSLAYENNEQFF
v_gene: TRBV7-6
d_gene: -
j_gene: TRBJ2-1
abundance: many

CDR3nt: TGTGCCAGCAGCGCGCTACAGGGCGACGAGCAGTACTTC
CDR3aa: CASSALQGDEQYF
v_gene: TRBV7-4
d_gene: -
j_gene: TRBJ2-7
abundance: -

CDR3nt: TGTGCCAGCAGTTCAGGGACTAGCCGAACCCATCTCGGGGAGCTGTTTTTT
CDR3aa: CASSSGTSRTHLGELFF
v_gene: TRBV27
d_gene: TRBD2
j_gene: TRBJ2-2
abundance: few

CDR3nt: TGTGCCAGCAGTCGGTCAGGGGCGAACTATGGCTACACCTTC
CDR3aa: CASSRSGANYGYTF
v_gene: TRBV12-3/TRBV12-4
d_gene: -
j_gene: TRBJ1-2
abundance: -

CDR3nt: TGTGCCAGCAGTTTACATCCCGGGCCCCAGCATTTT
CDR3aa: CASSLHPGPQHF
v_gene: TRBV12-3/TRBV12-4
d_gene: -
j_gene: TRBJ1-5
abundance: few

CDR3nt: TGTGCCAGCAGCTCTGGGGGGGGAGGGCGGCATGAGCAGTACTTC
CDR3aa: CASSSGGGGRHEQYF
v_gene: TRBV7-8
d_gene: TRBD2
j_gene: TRBJ2-7
abundance: -

CDR3nt: TGTGCCAGCGCCCAGCGGGAGGCCTACAATGAGCAGTTCTTC
CDR3aa: CASAQREAYNEQFF
v_gene: TRBV18
d_gene: TRBD2
j_gene: TRBJ2-1
abundance: few

CDR3nt: TGTGCTAGCAGCTTAGGGGTTGACGGACCCAATGAGCAGTTCTTC
CDR3aa: CASSLGVDGPNEQFF
v_gene: TRBV7-6
d_gene: -
j_gene: TRBJ2-1
abundance: -

CDR3nt: TGCAGTGCTAGAGACTGGACTAGCGGGAGGGTGGCCGGGGAGCTGTTTTTT
CDR3aa: CSARDWTSGRVAGELFF
v_gene: TRBV20-1
d_gene: TRBD2
j_gene: TRBJ2-2
abundance: -

CDR3nt: TGTGCCAGCAGCTTAAAACTAGCCGAGCAGTACTTC
CDR3aa: CASSLKLAEQYF
v_gene: TRBV7-9
d_gene: -
j_gene: TRBJ2-7
abundance: -

CDR3nt: TGTGCCACCAGTGATTTGCGCGTGGGCTCGGGCACAGATACGCAGTATTTT
CDR3aa: CATSDLRVGSGTDTQYF
v_gene: TRBV24-1
d_gene: -
j_gene: TRBJ2-3
abundance: few

CDR3nt: TGTGCCAGCAGCTGGACCGGACAGGATCGTTCGGGAGGCTACACCTTC
CDR3aa: CASSWTGQDRSGGYTF
v_gene: TRBV7-2
d_gene: TRBD1
j_gene: TRBJ1-2
abundance: many

CDR3nt: TGTGCCACCTCGAATAGCGGGAGAGGGACAGATACGCAGTATTTT
CDR3aa: CATSNSGRGTDTQYF
v_gene: TRBV10-3
d_gene: TRBD2
j_gene: TRBJ2-3
abundance: few

CDR3nt: TGTGCCAGCTCACCAATAGAAACAGGGGAAAACATTCAGTACTTC
CDR3aa: CASSPIETGENIQYF
v_gene: TRBV18
d_gene: TRBD1
j_gene: TRBJ2-4
abundance: -

CDR3nt: TGTGCCAGCAGTTTAGCGACAGAAACTACTGAAGCTTTCTTT
CDR3aa: CASSLATETTEAFF
v_gene: TRBV12-3/TRBV12-4
d_gene: -
j_gene: TRBJ1-1
abundance: -

CDR3nt: TGTGCCACCCTGGTACCAGCGGGAGGGTCCTACGAGCAGTACTTC
CDR3aa: CATLVPAGGSYEQYF
v_gene: TRBV28
d_gene: TRBD2
j_gene: TRBJ2-7
abundance: -

CDR3nt: TGCGCCAGCAGCCGCTATTCCGGGACTAGCGGGAGGACCGGGGAGCTGTTTTTT
CDR3aa: CASSRYSGTSGRTGELFF
v_gene: TRBV4-3
d_gene: TRBD2
j_gene: TRBJ2-2
abundance: few

CDR3nt: TGTGCCAGCAGTGGCTATCTAGCGGGAGGAAGCGGGCTGATGTTCTTC
CDR3aa: CASSGYLAGGSGLMFF
v_gene: TRBV6-1
d_gene: TRBD2
j_gene: TRBJ2-1
abundance: few

CDR3nt: TGTGCCAGCAGAAGGACAGGGGCAGCCACTGAAGCTTTCTTT
CDR3aa: CASRRTGAATEAFF
v_gene: TRBV12-3/TRBV12-4
d_gene: TRBD1
j_gene: TRBJ1-1
abundance: -

CDR3nt: TGTGCCAGCAGTTTAGGTTCAGGGTTGCATCAGCCCCAGCATTTT
CDR3aa: CASSLGSGLHQPQHF
v_gene: TRBV28
d_gene: -
j_gene: TRBJ1-5
abundance: -

CDR3nt: TGTGCCAGCAGCCAGACTAGTACCTACGAGCAGTACTTC
CDR3aa: CASSQTSTYEQYF
v_gene: TRBV6-1
d_gene: -
j_gene: TRBJ2-7
abundance: -

CDR3nt: TGTGCCAGCAGCACCGGACAGGGGATAGACAATGAGCAGTTCTTC
CDR3aa: CASSTGQGIDNEQFF
v_gene: TRBV5-4
d_gene: TRBD1
j_gene: TRBJ2-1
abundance: -

CDR3nt: TGTGCCAGCAGGCTCAATAGCAATCAGCCCCAGCATTTT
CDR3aa: CASRLNSNQPQHF
v_gene: TRBV7-2
d_gene: -
j_gene: TRBJ1-5
abundance: many

CDR3nt: TGTGCCAGCAGCCCGACAGGGCAGAACCCTAACTATGGCTACACCTTC
CDR3aa: CASSPTGQNPNYGYTF
v_gene: TRBV28
d_gene: TRBD1
j_gene: TRBJ1-2
abundance: -

CDR3nt: TGTGCCAGCAGTGTGTCTAGCGGGAGGGCCTACAATGAGCAGTTCTTC
CDR3aa: CASSVSSGRAYNEQFF
v_gene: TRBV2
d_gene: TRBD2
j_gene: TRBJ2-1
abundance: -

CDR3nt: TGTGCCAGCAGCCGAGGGCCGCTAGCGGGAAAGCGGGAGACCCAGTACTTC
CDR3aa: CASSRGPLAGKRETQYF
v_gene: TRBV7-8
d_gene: TRBD2
j_gene: TRBJ2-5
abundance: -

CDR3nt: TGCAGCGTTAAGACTAGGACAGGCATGGATTCACCCCTCCACTTT
CDR3aa: CSVKTRTGMDSPLHF
v_gene: TRBV29-1
d_gene: TRBD1
j_gene: TRBJ1-6
abundance: once

CDR3nt: TGCAGTGCTATCGACAGGGGGCAGGGTGAAGCTTTCTTT
CDR3aa: CSAIDRGQGEAFF
v_gene: TRBV20-1
d_gene: TRBD1
j_gene: TRBJ1-1
abundance: few

CDR3nt: TGCGCCAGCAGCCCTCGGACTAGCGGGAGGGCCCTCACAGATACGCAGTATTTT
CDR3aa: CASSPRTSGRALTDTQYF
v_gene: TRBV4-3
d_gene: TRBD2
j_gene: TRBJ2-3
abundance: -

CDR3nt: TGCAGCGTTGCGAGGGGCAGGGACACTGAAGCTTTCTTT
CDR3aa: CSVARGRDTEAFF
v_gene: TRBV29-1
d_gene: -
j_gene: TRBJ1-1
abundance: few

CDR3nt: TGCGCCAGCAGCTTGTACGGCAGGAGTAACTATGGCTACACCTTC
CDR3aa: CASSLYGRSNYGYTF
v_gene: TRBV5-1
d_gene: -
j_gene: TRBJ1-2
abundance: few

CDR3nt: TGTGCCAGCACCCTCCCCGGGGTGGGTACGCAGTATTTT
CDR3aa: CASTLPGVGTQYF
v_gene: TRBV6-8
d_gene: -
j_gene: TRBJ2-3
abundance: -

CDR3nt: TGTGCCAGCAGCTTGGCTTCCGGACTAGCGGGAGGGCCCTACAATGAGCAGTTCTTC
CDR3aa: CASSLASGLAGGPYNEQFF
v_gene: TRBV5-5
d_gene: TRBD2
j_gene: TRBJ2-1
abundance: few

CDR3nt: TGTGCCAGCAGTGACCCATCAGGGTCCCCTTATGGCTACACCTTC
CDR3aa: CASSDPSGSPYGYTF
v_gene: TRBV25-1
d_gene: -
j_gene: TRBJ1-2
abundance: few

CDR3nt: TGCAGTGCACCGGGACAGGGGGCCTATGGCTACACCTTC
CDR3aa: CSAPGQGAYGYTF
v_gene: TRBV20-1
d_gene: TRBD1
j_gene: TRBJ1-2
abundance: -

CDR3nt: TGTGCCAGCAGCTCTGCCGTTTCTGAGGGCCTCTATGAGCAGTTCTTC
CDR3aa: CASSSAVSEGLYEQFF
v_gene: TRBV7-6
d_gene: -
j_gene: TRBJ2-1
abundance: many

CDR3nt: TGTGCCAGCAGCGCCACCGGGACAGGGAGGGCCGGGGAGCTGTTTTTT
CDR3aa: CASSATGTGRAGELFF
v_gene: TRBV7-9
d_gene: TRBD1
j_gene: TRBJ2-2
abundance: few

CDR3nt: TGTGCCAGCAGTTACTCGGGTGGACAGGGGTCTCAGCCCCAGCATTTT
CDR3aa: CASSYSGGQGSQPQHF
v_gene: TRBV6-5
d_gene: TRBD1
j_gene: TRBJ1-5
abundance: few

CDR3nt: TGTGCCAGCAGCGGGGGGACTAGCGAGACCTACAATGAGCAGTTCTTC
CDR3aa: CASSGGTSETYNEQFF
v_gene: TRBV5-4
d_gene: TRBD2
j_gene: TRBJ2-1
abundance: many

CDR3nt: TGTGCCAGCAGCTTACGTATGACAGATACGCAGTATTTT
CDR3aa: CASSLRMTDTQYF
v_gene: TRBV11-3
d_gene: -
j_gene: TRBJ2-3
abundance: -

CDR3nt: TGTGCCTGCCGACGCCTAGCGGGGCTCGCGAACACCGGGGAGCTGTTTTTT
CDR3aa: CACRRLAGLANTGELFF
v_gene: TRBV6-1
d_gene: TRBD2
j_gene: TRBJ2-2
abundance: many

CDR3nt: TGCGCCAGCAGCTTGGGGGACGTTTTGAACACTGAAGCTTTCTTT
CDR3aa: CASSLGDVLNTEAFF
v_gene: TRBV5-1
d_gene: -
j_gene: TRBJ1-1
abundance: -

CDR3nt: TGTGCCAGCAGCCAAGATGGGGTGCTACCCGTCGCGAATGAGCAGTTCTTC
CDR3aa: CASSQDGVLPVANEQFF
v_gene: TRBV14
d_gene: -
j_gene: TRBJ2-1
abundance: few

CDR3nt: TGTGCCAGCAGCTCCCGGGACAGGGCGTCCTACGAGCAGTACTTC
CDR3aa: CASSSRDRASYEQYF
v_gene: TRBV7-8
d_gene: TRBD1
j_gene: TRBJ2-7
abundance: few

CDR3nt: TGTGCCAGCAGCTGGGGACTAGCGGGAGGCGATGAGCAGTTCTTC
CDR3aa: CASSWGLAGGDEQFF
v_gene: TRBV7-2
d_gene: TRBD2
j_gene: TRBJ2-1
abundance: -

CDR3nt: TGTGCCAGTGGGACGGGGGAGAACATTCAGTACTTC
CDR3aa: CASGTGENIQYF
v_gene: TRBV6-5
d_gene: -
j_gene: TRBJ2-4
abundance: -

CDR3nt: TGTGCCAGCAGCTTAGCGCTACTAGCGGGGTCCTACGAGCAGTACTTC
CDR3aa: CASSLALLAGSYEQYF
v_gene: TRBV7-2
d_gene: TRBD2
j_gene: TRBJ2-7
abundance: -

CDR3nt: TGTGCCAGCAGCTTAGTCGCCACAACCGTGGATTCACCCCTCCACTTT
CDR3aa: CASSLVATTVDSPLHF
v_gene: TRBV7-2
d_gene: -
j_gene: TRBJ1-6
abundance: many

CDR3nt: TGCAGCGTTGTTCATGATCGTGGGCAGCCCCAGCATTTT
CDR3aa: CSVVHDRGQPQHF
v_gene: TRBV29-1
d_gene: -
j_gene: TRBJ1-5
abundance: -

CDR3nt: TGCGCCAGTGGACAGGGGGAGAACAATGAGCAGTTCTTC
CDR3aa: CASGQGENNEQFF
v_gene: TRBV10-1
d_gene: TRBD1
j_gene: TRBJ2-1
abundance: few